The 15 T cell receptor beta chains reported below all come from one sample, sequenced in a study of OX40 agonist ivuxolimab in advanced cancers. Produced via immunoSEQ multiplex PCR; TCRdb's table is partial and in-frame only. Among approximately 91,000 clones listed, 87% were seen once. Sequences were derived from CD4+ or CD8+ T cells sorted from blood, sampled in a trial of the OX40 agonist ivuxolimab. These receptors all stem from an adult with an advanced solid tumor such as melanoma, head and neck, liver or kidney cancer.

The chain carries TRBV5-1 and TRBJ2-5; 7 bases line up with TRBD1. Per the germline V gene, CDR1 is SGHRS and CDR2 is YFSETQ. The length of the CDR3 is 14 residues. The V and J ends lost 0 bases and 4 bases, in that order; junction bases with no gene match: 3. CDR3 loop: CASSLGQGRETQYF. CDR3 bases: TGCGCCAGCAGCTTGGGACAGGGCCGAGAGACCCAGTACTTC.

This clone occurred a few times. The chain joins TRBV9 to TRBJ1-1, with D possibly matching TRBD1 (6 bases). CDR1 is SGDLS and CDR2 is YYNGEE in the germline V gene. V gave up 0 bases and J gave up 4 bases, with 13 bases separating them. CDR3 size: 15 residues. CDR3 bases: TGTGCCAGCAGCGTAGTTAGAGGGGGTGGCACTGAAGCTTTCTTT. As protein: CASSVVRGGGTEAFF.

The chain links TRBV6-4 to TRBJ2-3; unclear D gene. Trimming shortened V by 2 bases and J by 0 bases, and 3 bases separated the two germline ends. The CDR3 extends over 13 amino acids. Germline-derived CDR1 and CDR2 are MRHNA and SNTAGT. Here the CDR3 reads CASSDPSTDTQYF. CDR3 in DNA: TGTGCCAGCAGTGACCCTAGCACAGATACGCAGTATTTT.

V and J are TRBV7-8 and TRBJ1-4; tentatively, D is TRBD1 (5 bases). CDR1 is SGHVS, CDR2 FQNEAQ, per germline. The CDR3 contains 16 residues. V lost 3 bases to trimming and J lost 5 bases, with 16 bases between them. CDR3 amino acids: CASSFVPGGTNEKLFF. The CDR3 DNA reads TGTGCCAGCAGCTTCGTACCGGGGGGAACGAATGAAAAACTGTTTTTT.

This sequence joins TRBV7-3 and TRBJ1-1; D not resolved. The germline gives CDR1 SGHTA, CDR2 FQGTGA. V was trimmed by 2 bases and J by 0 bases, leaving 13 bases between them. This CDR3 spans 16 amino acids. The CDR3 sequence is CASSLSAVRVNTEAFF. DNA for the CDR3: TGTGCCAGCAGCTTATCGGCTGTGAGGGTGAACACTGAAGCTTTCTTT. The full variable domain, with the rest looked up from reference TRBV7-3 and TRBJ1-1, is GAGVSQTPSNKVTEKGKYVELRCDPISGHTALYWYRQSLGQGPEFLIYFQGTGAADDSGLPNDRFFAVRPEGSVSTLKIQRTERGDSAVYLCASSLSAVRVNTEAFFGQGTRLTVV.

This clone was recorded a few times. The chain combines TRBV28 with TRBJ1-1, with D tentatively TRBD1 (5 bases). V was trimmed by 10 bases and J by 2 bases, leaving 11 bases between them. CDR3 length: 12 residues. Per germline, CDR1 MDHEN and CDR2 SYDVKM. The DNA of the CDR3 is TGTGCCACCAGGGTAGGTAACACTGAAGCTTTCTTT. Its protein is CATRVGNTEAFF. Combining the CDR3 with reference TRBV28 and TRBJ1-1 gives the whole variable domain DVKVTQSSRYLVKRTGEKVFLECVQDMDHENMFWYRQDPGLGLRLIYFSYDVKMKEKGDIPEGYSVSREKKERFSLILESASTNQTSMYLCATRVGNTEAFFGQGTRLTVV.

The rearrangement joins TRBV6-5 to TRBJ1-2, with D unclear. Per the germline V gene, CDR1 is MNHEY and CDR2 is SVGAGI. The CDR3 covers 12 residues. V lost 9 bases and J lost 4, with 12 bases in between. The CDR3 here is CASSYGGYGYTF. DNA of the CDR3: TGTGCCAGTTCCTATGGCGGCTATGGCTACACCTTC.

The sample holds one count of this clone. This CDR3 reads CASSPGTITGYGYTF. CDR3 nucleotides: TGCGCCAGCAGCCCGGGGACAATAACTGGCTATGGCTACACCTTC. The J gene is TRBJ1-2, the V gene TRBV5-1, with a possible D match to TRBD1 (6 bases). This CDR3 region has 15 residues. Germline V gives CDR1 SGHRS, CDR2 YFSETQ. Trimming took off 4 bases at V and 4 bases at J, with 17 bases between the two ends.

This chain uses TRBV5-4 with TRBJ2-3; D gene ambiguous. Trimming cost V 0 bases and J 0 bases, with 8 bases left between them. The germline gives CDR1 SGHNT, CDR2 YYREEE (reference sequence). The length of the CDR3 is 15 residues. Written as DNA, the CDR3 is TGTGCCAGCAGCTTGGAGACGGTTAGCACAGATACGCAGTATTTT. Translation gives CASSLETVSTDTQYF.

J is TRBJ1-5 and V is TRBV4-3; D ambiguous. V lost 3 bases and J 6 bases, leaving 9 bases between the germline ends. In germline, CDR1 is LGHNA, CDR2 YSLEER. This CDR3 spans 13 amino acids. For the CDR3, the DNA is TGCGCCAGCAGCCAGACTATAGGTCAGCCCCAGCATTTT. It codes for CASSQTIGQPQHF.

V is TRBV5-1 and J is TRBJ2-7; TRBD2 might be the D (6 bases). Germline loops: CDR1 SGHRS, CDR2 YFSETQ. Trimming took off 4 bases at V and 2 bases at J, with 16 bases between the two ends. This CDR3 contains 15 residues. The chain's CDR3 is CASSASGTSTYEQYF. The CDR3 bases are TGCGCCAGCAGCGCCTCCGGGACTTCTACCTACGAGCAGTACTTC. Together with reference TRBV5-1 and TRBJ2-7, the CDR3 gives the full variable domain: KAGVTQTPRYLIKTRGQQVTLSCSPISGHRSVSWYQQTPGQGLQFLFEYFSETQRNKGNFPGRFSGRQFSNSRSEMNVSTLELGDSALYLCASSASGTSTYEQYFGPGTRLTVT.

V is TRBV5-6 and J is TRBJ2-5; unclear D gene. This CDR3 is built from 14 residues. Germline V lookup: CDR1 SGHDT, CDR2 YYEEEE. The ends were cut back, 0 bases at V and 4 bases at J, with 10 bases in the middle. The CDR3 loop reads CASSLGIVGETQYF. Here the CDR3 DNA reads TGTGCCAGCAGCTTGGGAATAGTCGGAGAGACCCAGTACTTC.

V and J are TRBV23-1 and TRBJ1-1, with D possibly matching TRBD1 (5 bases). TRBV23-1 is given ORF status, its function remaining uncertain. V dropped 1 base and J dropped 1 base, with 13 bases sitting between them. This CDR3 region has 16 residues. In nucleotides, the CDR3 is TGCGCCAGCAGTCAATTGGGATTACAGGAGAACACTGAAGCTTTCTTT. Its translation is CASSQLGLQENTEAFF.

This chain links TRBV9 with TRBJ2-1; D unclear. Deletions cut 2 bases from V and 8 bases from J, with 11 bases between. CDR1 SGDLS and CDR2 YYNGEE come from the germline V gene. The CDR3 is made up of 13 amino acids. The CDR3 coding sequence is TGTGCCAGCAGCGTGGGCATATTGGATGAGCAGTTCTTC. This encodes CASSVGILDEQFF.

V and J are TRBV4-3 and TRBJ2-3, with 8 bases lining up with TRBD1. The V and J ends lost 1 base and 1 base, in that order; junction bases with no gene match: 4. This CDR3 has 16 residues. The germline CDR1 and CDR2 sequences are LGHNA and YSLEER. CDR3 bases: TGCGCCAGCAGCCAAGGAGGGGGACAGGGCACAGATACGCAGTATTTT. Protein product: CASSQGGGQGTDTQYF.